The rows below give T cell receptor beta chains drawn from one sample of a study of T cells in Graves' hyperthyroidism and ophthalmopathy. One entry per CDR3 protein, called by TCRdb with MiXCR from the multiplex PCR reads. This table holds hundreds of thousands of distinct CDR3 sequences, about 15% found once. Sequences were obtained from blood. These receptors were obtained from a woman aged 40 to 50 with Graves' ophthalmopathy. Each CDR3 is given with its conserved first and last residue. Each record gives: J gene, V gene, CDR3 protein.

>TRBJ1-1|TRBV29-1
CSAARRGKNTEAFF
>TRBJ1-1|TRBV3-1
CASSQVRTEAFF
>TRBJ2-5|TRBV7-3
CASSLTYGETQYF
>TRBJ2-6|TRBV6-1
CASSEGRLVGSGANVLTF
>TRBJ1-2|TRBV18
CASSPPGQGFGYGYTF
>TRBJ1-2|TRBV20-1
CSAPRGLGQNNYGYTF
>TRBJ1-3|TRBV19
CASSPVTGMADTIYF
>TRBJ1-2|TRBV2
CASKGQGYYGYTF
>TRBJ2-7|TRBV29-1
CSVGQAYYEQYF
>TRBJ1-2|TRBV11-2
CASSLDRWGAGYGYTF
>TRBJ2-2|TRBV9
CASSVDLAANTGELFF
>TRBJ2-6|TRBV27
CASANRWYGANVLTF
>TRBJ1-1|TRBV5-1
CASSLTESSEAFF
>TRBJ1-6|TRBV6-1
CASSEEGSPLHF
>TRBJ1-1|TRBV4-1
CASSLTGGAQPEAFF
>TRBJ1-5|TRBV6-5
CASSYSSGGNNQPQHF
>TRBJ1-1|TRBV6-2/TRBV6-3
CASSRGQGLGNTEAFF
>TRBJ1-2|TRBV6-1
CASSEAEAYGYTF
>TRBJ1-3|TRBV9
CASSVDASSGNTIYF
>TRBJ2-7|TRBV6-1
CASRRGDSKREQYF
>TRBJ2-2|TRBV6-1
CASSRKPRSTTGELFF
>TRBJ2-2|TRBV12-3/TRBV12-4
CASSFGLNTGELFF
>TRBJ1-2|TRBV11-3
CASSLEGTGINGYTF
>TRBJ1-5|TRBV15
CATSRDVAQSSNQPQHF
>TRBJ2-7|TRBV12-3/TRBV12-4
CASREGISYEQYF
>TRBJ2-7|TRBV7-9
CASSSPPDRVYEQYF
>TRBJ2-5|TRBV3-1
CASSQDDQHEYF
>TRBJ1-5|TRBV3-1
CASSQDTRNQPQHF
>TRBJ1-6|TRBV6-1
CASSQDLNSPLHF